This record looks at one T cell receptor beta chain sequence and its context. This sample is drawn from a study of technical replicates of blood from several donors. Profiled with immunoSEQ multiplex PCR; TCRdb holds only in-frame clones, not every one. The table has tens of thousands of clones, 94% seen once. CDR1 and CDR2 (germline): LNHNV, YYDKDF (reference sequence). This CDR3 is built from 13 residues. V was cut by 3 bases and J by 3 bases, with 7 bases left in between. The rearrangement uses TRBV15 and TRBJ2-3, with unresolved D. The specimen sequenced was T cells isolated from PBMCs. The TCR comes from a human donor in good health. The CDR3 sequence: CATSSRGTDTQYF. The CDR3 bases are TGTGCCACCAGCAGCCGAGGAACAGATACGCAGTATTTT.